These 30 T cell receptor beta chains were sequenced from one sample in a study of T cells in Graves' hyperthyroidism and ophthalmopathy. Amplification targeted TCR beta CDR3 regions from RNA transcripts. The TCR CDR3 first-round RT-PCR relied on the HTBI primer set. TCRdb ran MiXCR on the multiplex PCR reads and lists one entry per CDR3 protein. Of about 640,000 distinct CDR3 sequences in the sample, less than 25% are singletons; the top ten hold roughly 30%. The sample taken for sequencing was blood. These receptor sequences come from a man aged 25 to 40 with Graves' ophthalmopathy.

This clonotype was counted ten times or more. This chain links TRBV11-2 with TRBJ1-4; D is ambiguous. Germline loops: CDR1 SGHAT, CDR2 FQNNGV. V lost 7 bases to trimming and J lost 8 bases, with 14 bases between them. CDR3 length: 13 amino acids. The CDR3 region is CASTNVGKEKLFF. As DNA, the CDR3 is TGTGCCAGCACCAACGTCGGAAAAGAAAAACTGTTTTTT.

This clonotype was observed once. DNA of the CDR3: TGCGCCAGCAGCCCCCCAGGGGGAGAGGGGTCGACTGAAGCTTTCTTT. It specifies CASSPPGGEGSTEAFF. V and J are TRBV4-1 and TRBJ1-1; TRBD1 aligns across 7 bases. The CDR3 has 16 residues. From germline, CDR1 is MGHRA and CDR2 YSYEKL. V dropped 4 bases and J dropped 5; count of bases not matched to a gene: 13.

This clonotype has at least ten counts. The chain employs TRBV30 and TRBJ2-1; D remains ambiguous. The ends were cut back, 3 bases at V and 6 bases at J, with 9 bases in the middle. The CDR3 has 12 amino acids. Germline lookup yields CDR1 GTSNPN and CDR2 SVGIG (reference sequence). Here the CDR3 reads CAWSAPSNEQFF. The CDR3, as DNA: TGTGCCTGGAGCGCCCCCTCCAATGAGCAGTTCTTC. Drawing the rest from reference TRBV30 and TRBJ2-1, the complete variable domain is SQTIHQWPATLVQPVGSPLSLECTVEGTSNPNLYWYRQAAGRGLQLLFYSVGIGQISSEVPQNLSASRPQDRQFILSSKKLLLSDSGFYLCAWSAPSNEQFFGPGTRLTVL.

In its sample, this clonotype was seen many times. The chain carries TRBV5-1 and TRBJ2-7; 9 bases agree with TRBD1. V dropped 4 bases and J dropped 0; count of bases not matched to a gene: 8. The CDR3 is 16 residues long. The germline V gene encodes CDR1 SGHRS and CDR2 YFSETQ. The CDR3 sequence: CASSPGQGAISYEQYF. Here the CDR3 DNA reads TGCGCCAGCAGCCCGGGACAGGGAGCGATCTCCTACGAGCAGTACTTC.

The V and J genes are TRBV30 and TRBJ2-7; D is unresolved. CDR1 is GTSNPN, CDR2 SVGIG, per germline (reference sequence). This CDR3 is 12 amino acids long. V was pared by 4 bases and J by 3 bases, with 10 bases between. This chain's CDR3 is CAWKKALYEQYF. The DNA of the CDR3 is TGTGCCTGGAAAAAGGCCCTCTACGAGCAGTACTTC. Filled out from reference TRBV30 and TRBJ2-7, the complete variable domain reads SQTIHQWPATLVQPVGSPLSLECTVEGTSNPNLYWYRQAAGRGLQLLFYSVGIGQISSEVPQNLSASRPQDRQFILSSKKLLLSDSGFYLCAWKKALYEQYFGPGTRLTVT.

The chain employs TRBV24-1 and TRBJ2-2, with 14 bases identical to TRBD2. CDR1 is KGHDR, CDR2 SFDVKD, per germline. Trimming removed 4 bases from V and 7 bases from J; junction bases left unmatched: 7. This CDR3 contains 17 residues. DNA of the CDR3: TGTGCCACCAGTGACCGGACTAGCGGGAGGTCGGTCGGGGAGCTGTTTTTT. This translates into CATSDRTSGRSVGELFF.

The chain couples TRBV27 to TRBJ1-2, with TRBD1 identical over 7 bases. V shed 5 bases, J shed 7 bases, and the junction held 7 bases outside the gene matches. CDR3 length: 13 residues. Germline V lookup: CDR1 MNHEY, CDR2 SMNVEV (reference sequence). The CDR3 loop reads CASSTSGGGGYTF. The CDR3 DNA sequence: TGTGCCAGCAGTACTTCAGGGGGGGGTGGCTACACCTTC.

The chain is built from TRBV3-1 and TRBJ2-5, with 11 nucleotides matching TRBD2. This CDR3 contains 17 residues. With V trimmed by 0 bases and J by 2 bases, 5 bases remained unmatched. In germline, CDR1 is LGHDT, CDR2 YNNKEL (reference sequence). The CDR3 sequence: CASSQERLAGRQETQYF. The CDR3 DNA reads as TGTGCCAGCAGCCAAGAGAGACTAGCGGGGAGACAAGAGACCCAGTACTTC.

As for this clonotype: It may be a read error: a sequence one base away is much more abundant. V and J are TRBV3-1 and TRBJ1-1; D is unresolved. V was shortened by 1 base and J by 2 bases, with 5 bases between the two germline ends. Germline values: CDR1 LGHDT, CDR2 YNNKEL (reference sequence). This CDR3 region has 13 residues. This chain's CDR3 is CASSQAANTEAFF. DNA for the CDR3: TGTGCCAGCAGCCAAGCAGCTAACACTGAAGCTTTCTTT.

This clonotype was seen only a few times. CDR3: CASSLRTISSYEQYF. Here the CDR3 DNA reads TGTGCCAGCAGCTTACGAACCATCAGCTCCTACGAGCAGTACTTC. The chain links TRBV11-2 to TRBJ2-7; D remains unclear. The CDR3 consists of 15 residues. V lost 2 bases and J 0 bases, leaving 11 bases between the germline ends. CDR1 and CDR2 (germline): SGHAT, FQNNGV.

In its sample, this clonotype was seen many times. This chain connects TRBV3-1 to TRBJ2-7, with D perhaps TRBD2 (5 bases). V was shortened by 4 bases and J by 2 bases, with 12 bases between the two germline ends. Germline V CDR1 and CDR2: LGHDT, YNNKEL (reference sequence). CDR3 length: 14 residues. CDR3 nucleotides: TGTGCCAGCAGCCTCCGGAGGAGGACCTACGAGCAGTACTTC. Amino acid sequence: CASSLRRRTYEQYF.

The chain couples TRBV19 to TRBJ2-2; D possibly corresponds to TRBD1 (6 bases). CDR1 LNHDA and CDR2 SQIVND come from the germline V gene (reference sequence). Deletions cut 6 bases from V and 1 base from J, with 9 bases between. CDR3 length: 14 amino acids. The CDR3 DNA reads as TGTGCCAGTAGGGACAGAGGGAACACCGGGGAGCTGTTTTTT. Encoded protein: CASRDRGNTGELFF.

This chain uses TRBV7-9 with TRBJ2-4; D is possibly TRBD2 (6 bases). Germline CDR1 SEHNR, CDR2 FQNEAQ (reference sequence). V lost 5 bases and J lost 0, with 14 bases in between. The CDR3 runs 16 residues. This chain's CDR3 is CASSPGLTLAKNIQYF. CDR3 nucleotides: TGTGCCAGCAGCCCGGGACTGACACTAGCCAAAAACATTCAGTACTTC.

The chain recombines TRBV5-8 with TRBJ2-7, with D tentatively TRBD1 or TRBD2 (5 bases each). The CDR3 extends over 14 amino acids. The V and J ends lost 4 bases and 9 bases respectively, with 20 bases between them. The V gene's germline CDR1 is SGHTS and CDR2 YDEGEE. CDR3 nucleotide sequence: TGTGCCAGCAGCCCGATCCGGGACCCGTCTCGGCAGTACTTC. Translating gives CASSPIRDPSRQYF.

This clonotype was counted between two and nine times. The chain has TRBV6-6 and TRBJ2-4; 8 positions agree with TRBD2. The germline gives CDR1 MNHNY, CDR2 SVGAGI (reference sequence). V was pared by 0 bases and J by 1 base, with 5 bases of the junction left unmatched. CDR3 length: 17 amino acids. The chain's CDR3 is CASSYSRGGSAKNIQYF. CDR3 DNA sequence: TGTGCCAGCAGTTACTCGCGCGGGGGGTCGGCCAAAAACATTCAGTACTTC.

This clonotype has only a few counts. The V call is TRBV9, the J call TRBJ2-2; 12 bases agree with TRBD1. There are 15 residues in the CDR3. V shed 0 bases and J 9 bases; nucleotides not matched to a gene: 3. The V gene's germline CDR1 is SGDLS and CDR2 YYNGEE. CDR3 sequence reads: CASSVAGQGARELFF. CDR3 nucleotides: TGTGCCAGCAGCGTAGCGGGACAGGGGGCCAGGGAGCTGTTTTTT.

This clonotype was counted a few times. This rearrangement joins TRBV30 to TRBJ2-6; 8 bases agree with TRBD2. This CDR3 is 15 amino acids long. Germline CDR1 and CDR2: GTSNPN and SVGIG (reference sequence). The J segment lost 0 bases and the V segment lost 3 bases, leaving 1 base of the junction unmatched. This chain's CDR3 is CAWSRGGSGANVLTF. As DNA, the CDR3 is TGTGCCTGGAGCCGGGGGGGCTCTGGGGCCAACGTCCTGACTTTC.

This clonotype was observed at least ten times. This chain links TRBV20-1 with TRBJ2-3; TRBD2 matches 8 bases. Germline lookup yields CDR1 DFQATT and CDR2 SNEGSKA (reference sequence). The ends lost 1 base at V and 1 base at J; junction bases unmatched: 4. This CDR3 has 15 residues. CDR3 sequence (DNA): TGCAGTGCTAGAGGAGCGGGAGATCGCACAGATACGCAGTATTTT. As protein: CSARGAGDRTDTQYF.

CDR3 region: CASSSTRDTQYF. The DNA for the CDR3 is TGTGCCAGCAGCTCCACTAGGGATACGCAGTATTTT. This chain joins TRBV7-2 and TRBJ2-3; TRBD2 might be the D (5 bases). The CDR3 loop spans 12 amino acids. Trimming shortened V by 4 bases and J by 6 bases, and 8 bases separated the two germline ends. Germline V CDR1 and CDR2: SGHTA, FQGNSA. The complete variable domain, with remaining parts taken from reference TRBV7-2 and TRBJ2-3, reads GAGVSQSPSNKVTEKGKDVELRCDPISGHTALYWYRQSLGQGLEFLIYFQGNSAPDKSGLPSDRFSAERTGGSVSTLTIQRTQQEDSAVYLCASSSTRDTQYFGPGTRLTVL.

J is TRBJ1-6 and V is TRBV13; TRBD1 matches at 10 bases. Germline trimming cut 2 bases from V and 7 bases from J; bases unmatched to any gene: 2. Germline CDR1 is PRHDT and CDR2 is FYEKMQ (reference sequence). The CDR3 is 15 residues long. CDR3 loop: CASSLRQGANSPLHF. The CDR3 DNA follows: TGTGCCAGCAGCTTAAGACAGGGGGCGAATTCACCCCTCCACTTT.

In this sample, this clonotype turned up a few times. V usage is TRBV28 and J usage is TRBJ2-2; no clear D gene. The CDR3 runs 12 residues. V lost 7 bases, J lost 4 bases, and 7 bases lay in between. Germline V gene data show CDR1 as MDHEN and CDR2 as SYDVKM. CDR3 coding DNA: TGTGCCAGCAAGGAGTCCACCGGGGAGCTGTTTTTT. Protein: CASKESTGELFF.

This clonotype showed up just a few times. This may come from a read error, since a much larger clone is one base off. The V call is TRBV11-2, the J call TRBJ2-3; no firm D call. The CDR3 totals 16 residues. V dropped 5 bases and J dropped 0 bases, with 15 bases sitting between them. Per the germline V gene, CDR1 is SGHAT and CDR2 is FQNNGV. CDR3 sequence: CASSPPRVASTDTQYF. As DNA, the CDR3 is TGTGCCAGCAGCCCTCCGAGAGTTGCTAGCACAGATACGCAGTATTTT.

This clonotype was counted ten times or more. The chain links TRBV20-1 to TRBJ2-7, with 8 bases identical to TRBD2. The V segment lost 7 bases and the J segment 5 bases; nucleotides outside the gene matches: 7. The CDR3 is made up of 12 amino acids. Per germline, CDR1 DFQATT and CDR2 SNEGSKA (reference sequence). CDR3 amino acids: CSVLAGRNEQYF. As DNA, the CDR3 is TGCAGTGTTTTAGCGGGGAGGAACGAGCAGTACTTC.

This clonotype was detected a few times. The rearrangement links TRBV20-1 to TRBJ1-1, with D possibly TRBD1 on 6 matching bases. This CDR3 region has 13 residues. CDR1 is DFQATT, CDR2 SNEGSKA, per germline (reference sequence). The V end was cut by 0 bases, the J end by 10 bases, with 15 bases between. The CDR3 coding sequence is TGCAGTGCTAGAGATCACAGGGCTTTTGGAGCTTTCTTT. The encoded protein is CSARDHRAFGAFF.

This clonotype showed up just a few times. The V and J genes are TRBV30 and TRBJ1-5, with D possibly TRBD1 on 5 matching bases. The CDR3 has 14 residues. Germline CDR1 GTSNPN, CDR2 SVGIG (reference sequence). V gave up 0 bases and J gave up 4 bases, with 10 bases separating them. CDR3 in amino acids: CAWSVPGGNQPQHF. CDR3 DNA: TGTGCCTGGAGTGTACCGGGGGGGAATCAGCCCCAGCATTTT.

This clonotype showed up just a few times. The chain couples TRBV27 to TRBJ2-7, with unresolved D. The CDR3 spans 13 residues. The germline CDR1 and CDR2 sequences are MNHEY and SMNVEV (reference sequence). Trimming stripped 0 bases from V and 3 bases from J, with 6 bases between. This chain's CDR3 is CASSLSRYYEQYF. The CDR3, as DNA: TGTGCCAGCAGTTTATCCAGGTACTACGAGCAGTACTTC.

The chain is built from TRBV20-1 and TRBJ2-7; D possibly corresponds to TRBD1 (6 bases). Germline V gives CDR1 DFQATT, CDR2 SNEGSKA (reference sequence). The length of the CDR3 is 13 residues. The CDR3 loop is CRAVTGKSYEQYF. CDR3 nucleotides: TGCAGGGCGGTCACAGGGAAATCCTACGAGCAGTACTTC.

The chain carries TRBV7-2 and TRBJ2-1; D is possibly TRBD2 (5 bases). V shed 0 bases and J shed 8 bases, with 20 bases lying between them. This CDR3 region has 17 residues. Germline CDR1 is SGHTA and CDR2 is FQGNSA. CDR3 DNA: TGTGCCAGCAGCTTAGCTCCGGGCCCCGGGATTGTTGATGAGCAGTTCTTC. Its translation: CASSLAPGPGIVDEQFF.

This chain uses TRBV3-1 with TRBJ2-6; 9 nucleotides agree with TRBD2. The germline CDR1 and CDR2 sequences are LGHDT and YNNKEL (reference sequence). V lost 0 bases and J lost 1; bases outside the gene matches: 4. CDR3 length: 18 residues. The CDR3 DNA is TGTGCCAGCAGCCAAGATCGTCTAGCGGGGTCTGGGGCCAACGTCCTGACTTTC. Its translation is CASSQDRLAGSGANVLTF.

The chain is built from TRBV9 and TRBJ1-2, with D uncertain. There are 15 residues in the CDR3. The germline gives CDR1 SGDLS, CDR2 YYNGEE. V was cut by 1 base and J by 3 bases, with 13 bases left in between. This CDR3 is CASSVSGGPYYGYTF. For the CDR3, the DNA is TGTGCCAGCAGCGTATCGGGCGGCCCCTACTATGGCTACACCTTC.